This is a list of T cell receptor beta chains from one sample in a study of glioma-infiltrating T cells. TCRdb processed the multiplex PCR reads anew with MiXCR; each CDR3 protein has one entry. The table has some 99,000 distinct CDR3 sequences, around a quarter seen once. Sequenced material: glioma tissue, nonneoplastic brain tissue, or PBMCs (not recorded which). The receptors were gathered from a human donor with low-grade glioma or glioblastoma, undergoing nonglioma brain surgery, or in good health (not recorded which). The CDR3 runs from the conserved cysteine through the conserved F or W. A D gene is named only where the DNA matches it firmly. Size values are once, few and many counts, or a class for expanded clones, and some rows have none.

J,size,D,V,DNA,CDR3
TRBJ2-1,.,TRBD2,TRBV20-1,TGCAGTGCTAGAGACTCTGTAGAAGCGGGGGCCTATGAGCAGTTCTTC,CSARDSVEAGAYEQFF
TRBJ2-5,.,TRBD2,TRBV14,TGTGCCAGCAGCCAAGACCCCGCAACTAGCGTATTAAGGGAGACCCAGTACTTC,CASSQDPATSVLRETQYF
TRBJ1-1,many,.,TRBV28,TGTGCCAGCAGTATAAACAGGGAGACGGTGAACACTGAAGCTTTCTTT,CASSINRETVNTEAFF
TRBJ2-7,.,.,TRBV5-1,TGCGCCAGCAGCCCCGACCGGGACCAGACTTACGAGCAGTACTTC,CASSPDRDQTYEQYF
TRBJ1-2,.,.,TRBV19,TGTGCCAGTAGCGTGGGGCAGGGCGGCCATGGCTACACCTTC,CASSVGQGGHGYTF
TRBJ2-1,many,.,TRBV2,TGTGCCAGCAGTGCCCGTTACAATGAGCAGTTCTTC,CASSARYNEQFF
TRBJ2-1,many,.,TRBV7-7,TGTGCTAGCAGCCGGACCTTAAGCTCCTACAATGAGCAGTTCTTC,CASSRTLSSYNEQFF
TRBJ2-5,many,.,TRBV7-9,TGTGCCAGCAGTCATAGCGAGACCCAGTACTTC,CASSHSETQYF
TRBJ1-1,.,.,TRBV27,TGTGCCAGCAGCCGACAGGACCCACGCACTGAAGCTTTCTTT,CASSRQDPRTEAFF
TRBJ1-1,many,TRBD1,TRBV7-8,TGTGCCAGCAGCACACGGGACAGGGGGACCCCTGAAGCTTTCTTT,CASSTRDRGTPEAFF
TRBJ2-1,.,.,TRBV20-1,TGCAGTGCTAGAGACGAGGGCCTCCATGAGCAGTTCTTC,CSARDEGLHEQFF
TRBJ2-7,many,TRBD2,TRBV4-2,TGTGCCAGCAGCCAAGGAGCTAGCGGGGACAGCTCCTACGAGCAGTACTTC,CASSQGASGDSSYEQYF
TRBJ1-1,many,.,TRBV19,TGTGCCAGTAGTATTGCAGGGGCCGACACTGAAGCTTTCTTT,CASSIAGADTEAFF
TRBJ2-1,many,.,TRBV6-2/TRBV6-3,TGTGCCAGCAGCTTGGAGGCCCCCAATGAGCAGTTCTTC,CASSLEAPNEQFF
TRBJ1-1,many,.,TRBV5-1,TGCGCCAGCAGCTTGACGAAGACGAACACTGAAGCTTTCTTT,CASSLTKTNTEAFF
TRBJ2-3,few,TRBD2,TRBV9,TGTGCCAGCAGCGTCACCGCGGTAGCGGGGCCGAGAGATACGCAGTATTTT,CASSVTAVAGPRDTQYF
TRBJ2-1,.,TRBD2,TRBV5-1,TGCGCCAGCAGCTTGGAGCGGGGTTCCTACAATAAGCAGTTCTTC,CASSLERGSYNKQFF
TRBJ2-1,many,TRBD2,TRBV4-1,TGCGCCAGCAGCCAAGTAGCGGGAGCTGGCAATGAGCAGTTCTTC,CASSQVAGAGNEQFF
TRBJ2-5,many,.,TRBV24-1,TGTGCCACCAGTGATTTTAATGGGGAGACCCAGTACTTC,CATSDFNGETQYF
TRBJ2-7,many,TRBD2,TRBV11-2,TGTGCCAGCAGCTTACCAGCGGGAGGGCCGTCCTACGAGCAGTACTTC,CASSLPAGGPSYEQYF
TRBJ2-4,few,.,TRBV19,TGTGCCAGTAGTATGGACGGACGAAACATTCAGTACTTC,CASSMDGRNIQYF
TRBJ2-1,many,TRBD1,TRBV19,TGTGCCAGTAGTATAGGGGACAGGAGAAGCTCCTACAATGAGCAGTTCTTC,CASSIGDRRSSYNEQFF
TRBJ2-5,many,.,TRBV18,TGTGCCAGCTCAGCAAGCATCGGGACTCAAGAGACCCAGTACTTC,CASSASIGTQETQYF
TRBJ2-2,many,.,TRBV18,TGTGCCAGCTCACCGCAACCCGACACCGGGGAGCTGTTTTTT,CASSPQPDTGELFF
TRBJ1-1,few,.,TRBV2,TGTGCCAGCATTAAGGACTTGAACACTGAAGCTTTCTTT,CASIKDLNTEAFF
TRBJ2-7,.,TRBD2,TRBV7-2,TGTGCCAGCAGCTTAGATCGTGGCGGGGGGAGGACCTACGAGCAGTACTTC,CASSLDRGGGRTYEQYF
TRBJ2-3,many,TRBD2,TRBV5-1,TGCGCCAGCAGCTTTCTAGCGGGGAGCACAGATACGCAGTATTTT,CASSFLAGSTDTQYF
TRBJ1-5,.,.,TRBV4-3,TGCGCCAGCAGCCAAGACAGGAGGTCCTGGAACCCCCAGCATTTT,CASSQDRRSWNPQHF
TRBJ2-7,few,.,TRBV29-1,TGCAGCGTTGAAGTGGGTAGCAAGGACTACGAGCAGTACTTC,CSVEVGSKDYEQYF
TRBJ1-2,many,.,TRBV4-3,TGCGCCAGCAGCCAAGACCCCGACAGGACCTATGGCTACACCTTC,CASSQDPDRTYGYTF
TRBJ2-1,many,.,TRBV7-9,TGTGCCAGCTTCCAGGAATTCTACAATGAGCAGTTCTTC,CASFQEFYNEQFF
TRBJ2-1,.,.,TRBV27,TGTGCCGCCGGGGGCAATGAGCAGTTCTTC,CAAGGNEQFF